The following is a T cell receptor beta chain sequence with its context. What it binds is unknown. The unexposed donors gave CD4+ T cells in about 2011-2018, prior to COVID-19. After ten to eleven days of culture, CD4+ T cells were isolated. Cells permitting, SARS-CoV-2 S/N and four cold-coronavirus spikes were tested on unexposed-donor CD4+ T cells. CDR3 size: 13 residues. Germline V gene sequence: CDR1 SNHLY, CDR2 FYNNEI. V was trimmed by 6 bases and J by 1 base, leaving 9 bases between them. The data derive from a study of CD4 T cells in relation to SARS-CoV-2 and coronaviruses. Notes on the study in general: No donor gave both pre-pandemic and post-infection samples. Monoreactive clones expanded significantly more to SARS-CoV-2 than crossreactive clones did.

The data were produced by immunoSEQ multiplex PCR, yet TCRdb's version contains in-frame clones alone and is incomplete. The repertoire consists of about 30,000 clones, with 55% to 75% occurring once and the leading ten covering 10% to 15%. The chain couples TRBV2 to TRBJ2-5; possibly TRBD1 or TRBD2 for D (6 bases each). Sequencing was done on a sample of CD4+ T cells from PBMCs, cultured in vitro. The receptor was derived from a human donor in good health. The CDR3 region has the DNA TGTGCCAGCAGCAGGGGACTCCAAGAGACCCAGTACTTC. This translates into CASSRGLQETQYF.